The clone carrying this T cell receptor beta chain was seen a single time. These data are taken from a study of Tregs in tolerant kidney transplant recipients. Mixed chimerism was transient after nonmyeloablative marrow transplants from related graft donors. The repertoire was sequenced with immunoSEQ multiplex PCR; TCRdb's copy has only in-frame clones and lacks some. This table holds nearly 50,000 clones, around 90% found once. The V gene end was trimmed by 5 bases and the J gene end by 1 base; junction bases not matched to a gene: 5. There are 14 residues in the CDR3. Germline CDR1 SEHNR, CDR2 FQNEAQ (reference sequence).

V gene TRBV7-9 combines with J gene TRBJ2-7; TRBD1 aligns across 7 bases. Sequenced here: CD8+ T cells from blood (PBMCs), sampled 12 months after the transplant. This sequence originates from a human patient who received a combined kidney and bone marrow transplant. Some T cells could come from the graft donor. As DNA, the CDR3 is TGTGCCAGCAGCACTTCGACAGGGTCCTACGAGCAGTACTTC. Translating gives CASSTSTGSYEQYF.